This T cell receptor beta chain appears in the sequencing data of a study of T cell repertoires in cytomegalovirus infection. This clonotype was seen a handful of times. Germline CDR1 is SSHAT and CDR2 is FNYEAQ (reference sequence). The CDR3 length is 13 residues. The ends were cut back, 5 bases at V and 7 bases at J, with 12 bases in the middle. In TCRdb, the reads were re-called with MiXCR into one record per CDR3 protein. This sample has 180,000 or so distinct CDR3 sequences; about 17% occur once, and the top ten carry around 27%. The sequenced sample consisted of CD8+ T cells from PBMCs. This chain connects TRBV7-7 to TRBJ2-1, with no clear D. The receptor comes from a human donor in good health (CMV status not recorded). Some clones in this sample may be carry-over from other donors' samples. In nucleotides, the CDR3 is TGTGCCAGCAGCGTTGACATTGGGAATGAGCAGTTCTTC. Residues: CASSVDIGNEQFF.